This record concerns one T cell receptor (beta chain) sequence. This sample is part of a study of shared clonotypes between healthy human individuals. The CDR3 spans 15 residues. Between the trimmed V and J ends, which lost 2 bases and 6 bases, there was a span of 15 bases. Germline V gives CDR1 SGHRS, CDR2 YFSETQ. TCRdb's table, derived via immunoSEQ multiplex PCR, lists solely in-frame clones and lacks some. The sample records about 1.1 million clones, about 72% being singletons. The sequence derives from a man younger than 35 in good health. Some clones in this sample may be carry-over from other donors' samples. Sequencing used memory CD4+ T cells from PBMCs. This sample's subset: CD45RA-negative fraction. This sequence joins TRBV5-1 and TRBJ2-1; a weak D match, TRBD1 (6 bases). The CDR3 DNA follows: TGCGCCAGCAGCTTCGTCAGGGGTTTATCCAATGAGCAGTTCTTC. As protein: CASSFVRGLSNEQFF.